This T cell receptor (beta chain) was identified during a study of long-term antiretroviral therapy in people with HIV. Background on the study: The 2015 immediate-ART recommendation came about a decade after the earliest samples.

This CDR3 has 12 residues. The germline V gene has CDR1 MNHNS and CDR2 SASEGT. V was cut by 11 bases and J by 7 bases, with 14 bases left in between. Worth noting for this clone: Its antigen is unknown.

immunoSEQ v3.0 was run at survey level. Sequencing was performed with immunoSEQ multiplex PCR; in TCRdb, only in-frame clones are kept and a portion is missing. This table has more than 15,000 clones, more than 70% appearing once. General study points: HIV repertoires spanned tighter CDR3 length ranges than controls did.

Before DNA extraction, roughly 0.85-10 million cryopreserved PBMC were held in the samples. This receptor was taken from a man younger than 35 with HIV. This sample comprised unsorted PBMCs, obtained 0.5 years before starting antiretroviral therapy. The chain combines TRBV6-1 with TRBJ1-4, with a weak D call TRBD1 (6 bases). The CDR3: CAGRSGVEKLFF. Written as DNA, the CDR3 is TGTGCCGGAAGATCAGGGGTTGAAAAACTGTTTTTT.